A selection of T cell receptor beta chains follows, all from one sample in a study of cytomegalovirus exposure and HLA in healthy donors. The data were produced by immunoSEQ multiplex PCR, yet TCRdb's version contains in-frame clones alone and is incomplete. The table lists 35,000 to 55,000 clones, approximately 78% of them singletons. What was sequenced was PBMCs. These receptors all come from a woman aged 25 to 39 in good health and CMV-seronegative. Each CDR3 is given with its conserved first and last residue. D genes are given only for firm matches. Clone size is given for some rows only: seen once, a few or many times, or a class if the clone is expanded.

.	TRBV19	many	TRBJ1-1	CASSIAGTEAFF	TGTGCCAGTAGTATAGCGGGTACTGAAGCTTTCTTT
.	TRBV18	.	TRBJ2-5	CASSPSRSTGKETQYF	TGTGCCAGCTCACCATCTCGGTCCACAGGGAAGGAGACCCAGTACTTC
.	TRBV7-9	.	TRBJ1-1	CASSFGGDTEAFF	TGTGCCAGCAGCTTCGGAGGGGACACTGAAGCTTTCTTT
TRBD2	TRBV6-1	.	TRBJ2-7	CASSETGGRNEQYF	TGTGCCAGCAGTGAGACGGGGGGACGTAACGAGCAGTACTTC
.	TRBV20-1	.	TRBJ1-1	CSVSVAEAFF	TGCAGTGTGTCGGTGGCTGAAGCTTTCTTT
.	TRBV18	.	TRBJ1-5	CASSPLGADQPQHF	TGTGCCAGCTCACCATTGGGGGCGGATCAGCCCCAGCATTTT
TRBD2	TRBV18	.	TRBJ2-5	CASSRTSGGPETQYF	TGTGCCAGCTCACGGACTAGCGGGGGACCAGAGACCCAGTACTTC
.	TRBV7-7	.	TRBJ2-5	CASSLGARDSQETQYF	TGTGCCAGCAGCTTAGGGGCCCGGGACTCGCAAGAGACCCAGTACTTC
.	TRBV7-2	few	TRBJ2-7	CASSYVGQPSYEQYF	TGTGCCAGCAGCTACGTAGGACAGCCATCCTACGAGCAGTACTTC
.	TRBV6-1	.	TRBJ2-5	CAILGLQETQYF	TGTGCCATCCTGGGGCTTCAAGAGACCCAGTACTTC
TRBD1	TRBV10-3	.	TRBJ1-1	CAISESTGEGTEAFF	TGTGCCATCAGTGAGTCGACAGGGGAAGGCACTGAAGCTTTCTTT
.	TRBV27	once	TRBJ1-6	CASSFEGGYNSPLHF	TGTGCCAGCAGTTTCGAGGGAGGCTATAATTCACCCCTCCACTTT
TRBD1	TRBV30	.	TRBJ2-5	CACRTTGDETQYF	TGTGCCTGCCGCACGACAGGGGATGAGACCCAGTACTTC
.	TRBV6-5	.	TRBJ2-1	CASSARGENYNEQFF	TGTGCCAGCAGTGCCAGGGGGGAGAACTACAATGAGCAGTTCTTC